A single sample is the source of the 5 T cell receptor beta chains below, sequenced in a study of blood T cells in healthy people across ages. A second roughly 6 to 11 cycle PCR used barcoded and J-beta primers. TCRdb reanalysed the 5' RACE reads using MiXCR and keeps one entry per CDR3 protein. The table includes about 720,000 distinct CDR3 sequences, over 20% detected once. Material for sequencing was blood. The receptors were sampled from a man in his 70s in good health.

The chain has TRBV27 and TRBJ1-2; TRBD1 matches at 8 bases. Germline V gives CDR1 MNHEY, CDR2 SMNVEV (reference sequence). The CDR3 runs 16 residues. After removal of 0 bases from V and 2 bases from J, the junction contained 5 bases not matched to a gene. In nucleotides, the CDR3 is TGTGCCAGCAGTTTATCCCCCCAGGGGGCAAACTATGGCTACACCTTC. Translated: CASSLSPQGANYGYTF.

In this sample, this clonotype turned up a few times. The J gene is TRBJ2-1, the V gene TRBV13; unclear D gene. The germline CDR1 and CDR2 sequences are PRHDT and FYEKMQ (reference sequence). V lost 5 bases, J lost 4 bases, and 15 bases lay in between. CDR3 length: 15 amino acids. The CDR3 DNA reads TGTGCCAGCAGCCCACAGAGAACCTTATACAATGAGCAGTTCTTC. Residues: CASSPQRTLYNEQFF.

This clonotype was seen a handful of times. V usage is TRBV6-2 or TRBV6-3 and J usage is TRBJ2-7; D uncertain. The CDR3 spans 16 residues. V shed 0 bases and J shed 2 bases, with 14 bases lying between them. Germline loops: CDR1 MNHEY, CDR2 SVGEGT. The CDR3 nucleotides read TGTGCCAGCAGTTACTCCCTTGCCTCGGCCACCTACGAGCAGTACGTC. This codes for CASSYSLASATYEQYV.

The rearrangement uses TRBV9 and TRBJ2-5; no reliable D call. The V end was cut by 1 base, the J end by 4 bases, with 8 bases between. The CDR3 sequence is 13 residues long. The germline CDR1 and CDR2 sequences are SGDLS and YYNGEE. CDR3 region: CASSVSPTETQYF. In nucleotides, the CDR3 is TGTGCCAGCAGCGTATCCCCAACAGAGACCCAGTACTTC.

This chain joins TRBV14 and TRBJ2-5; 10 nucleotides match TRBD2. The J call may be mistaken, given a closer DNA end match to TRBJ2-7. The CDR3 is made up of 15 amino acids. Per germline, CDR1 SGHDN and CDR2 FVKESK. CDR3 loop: CASSQELAGRYEQYV. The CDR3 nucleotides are TGTGCCAGCAGCCAGGAACTAGCGGGACGCTACGAGCAGTACGTC.